The source of this T cell receptor beta chain is a study of T cells in Graves' hyperthyroidism and ophthalmopathy. Regions amplified from RNA transcripts were the TCR beta CDR3 regions. In the first-round RT-PCR of the TCR CDR3, the HTBI primer set was used. TCRdb re-called the multiplex PCR reads through MiXCR, storing one row per CDR3 protein. The profile shows about 680,000 distinct CDR3 sequences, approximately 40% of them singletons. The sequence came from a middle-aged woman with Graves' hyperthyroidism. The specimen sequenced was blood.

Written as DNA, the CDR3 is TGCAGCGGAGGACAGGGAGACGGCTACACCTTC. Its protein is CSGGQGDGYTF. The chain couples TRBV29-1 to TRBJ1-2, with 8 bases matching TRBD1. The V gene end was trimmed by 7 bases and the J gene end by 8 bases; junction bases not matched to a gene: 6. The CDR3 sequence is 11 residues long. CDR1 and CDR2 (germline): SQVTM, ANQGSEA.